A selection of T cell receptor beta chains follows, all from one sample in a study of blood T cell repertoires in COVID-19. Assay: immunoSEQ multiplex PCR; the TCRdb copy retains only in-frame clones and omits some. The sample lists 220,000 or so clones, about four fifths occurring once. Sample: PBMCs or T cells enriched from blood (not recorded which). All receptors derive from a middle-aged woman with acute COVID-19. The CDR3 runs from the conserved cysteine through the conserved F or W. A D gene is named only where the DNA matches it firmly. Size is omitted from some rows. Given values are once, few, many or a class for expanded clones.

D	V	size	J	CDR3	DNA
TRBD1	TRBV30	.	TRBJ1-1	CAWSGTETSGQGAIF	TGTGCCTGGAGCGGAACGGAAACCTCGGGACAGGGGGCGATCTTT
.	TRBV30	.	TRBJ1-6	CAWSVVPGNSPLHF	TGTGCCTGGAGTGTGGTACCAGGGAATTCACCCCTCCACTTT
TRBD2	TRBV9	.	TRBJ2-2	CASGLAVNTGELFF	TGTGCCAGCGGACTAGCGGTGAACACCGGGGAGCTGTTTTTT
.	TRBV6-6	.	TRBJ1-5	CASSLLDRGGSNQPQHF	TGTGCCAGCAGTCTCCTGGATAGGGGAGGGAGCAATCAGCCCCAGCATTTT
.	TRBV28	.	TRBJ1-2	CASSLTGPNYGYTF	TGTGCCAGCAGTTTAACAGGGCCTAACTATGGCTACACCTTC
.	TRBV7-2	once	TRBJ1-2	CASSPGGGSYGYTF	TGTGCCAGCAGCCCGGGAGGGGGGTCCTATGGCTACACCTTC
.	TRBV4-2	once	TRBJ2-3	CASSPLGPDTQYF	TGTGCCAGCAGCCCTTTGGGGCCAGATACGCAGTATTTT
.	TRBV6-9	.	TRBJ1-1	CASSYFSRKWAAEAFF	TGTGCCAGCAGTTATTTCTCTCGCAAGTGGGCTGCTGAAGCTTTCTTT
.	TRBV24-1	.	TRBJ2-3	CATSDLPRSPTYTQYF	TGTGCCACCAGTGATTTGCCTAGGTCTCCCACATATACGCAGTATTTT
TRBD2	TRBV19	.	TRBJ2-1	CASSSVRTSGNDEQFF	TGTGCCAGTAGTTCCGTGAGGACTAGCGGGAACGATGAGCAGTTCTTC
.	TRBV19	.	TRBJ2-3	CASSTRRDSSTDTQYF	TGTGCCAGTAGTACCAGGAGGGACTCTAGCACAGATACGCAGTATTTT
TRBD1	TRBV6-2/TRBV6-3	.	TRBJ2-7	CASSYYFGTGSHEQYF	TGTGCCAGCAGTTACTACTTTGGGACAGGGTCCCACGAGCAGTACTTC
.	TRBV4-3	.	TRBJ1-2	CASSQQNRVPGYTF	TGCGCCAGCAGCCAACAAAACAGGGTACCAGGCTACACCTTC
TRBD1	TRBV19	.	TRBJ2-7	CASSMDRLSYEQYF	TGTGCCAGTAGTATGGACAGGCTATCCTACGAGCAGTACTTC
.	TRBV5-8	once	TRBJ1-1	CASSLFGVGTEAFF	TGTGCCAGCAGCTTGTTCGGGGTTGGCACTGAAGCTTTCTTT
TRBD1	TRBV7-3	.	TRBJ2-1	CASSLGTGSYNEQFF	TGTGCCAGCAGCCTCGGGACAGGGTCCTACAATGAGCAGTTCTTC
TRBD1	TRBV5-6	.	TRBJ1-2	CASSWGLGQGEFNTF	TGTGCCAGCAGCTGGGGATTGGGGCAGGGGGAGTTTAACACCTTC
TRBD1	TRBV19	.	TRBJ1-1	CASSVRGLKNTEAFF	TGTGCCAGTAGTGTCAGGGGGCTGAAGAACACTGAAGCTTTCTTT
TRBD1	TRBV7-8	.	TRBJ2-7	CASSASGTESYEQYF	TGTGCCAGCAGCGCTTCCGGGACAGAGTCCTACGAGCAGTACTTC
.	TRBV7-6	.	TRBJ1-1	CASSLVRGSGNTEAFF	TGTGCCAGCAGCCTCGTACGAGGCAGTGGCAACACTGAAGCTTTCTTT
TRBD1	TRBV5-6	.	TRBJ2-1	CASAGTGGGNEQFF	TGTGCCAGCGCCGGCACAGGGGGCGGGAATGAGCAGTTCTTC
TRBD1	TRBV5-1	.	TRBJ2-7	CASSLTGTGGSEQYF	TGCGCCAGCAGCTTGACGGGGACAGGGGGCTCCGAGCAGTACTTC
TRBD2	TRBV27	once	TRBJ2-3	CASSPGLVPSTDTQYF	TGTGCCAGCAGTCCGGGACTAGTACCTAGCACAGATACGCAGTATTTT
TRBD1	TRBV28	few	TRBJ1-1	CASSFPPQGGLEAFF	TGTGCCAGCAGTTTCCCGCCCCAGGGGGGCCTTGAAGCTTTCTTT
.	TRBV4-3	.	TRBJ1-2	CASSQGGVGLYGYTF	TGCGCCAGCAGCCAAGGGGGTGTCGGACTATATGGCTACACCTTC
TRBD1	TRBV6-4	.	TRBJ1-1	CASSDSGQGEAFF	TGTGCCAGCAGTGACTCGGGACAGGGAGAAGCTTTCTTT
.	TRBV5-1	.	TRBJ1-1	CASSIQPAQLMNTEAFF	TGCGCCAGCAGCATACAACCTGCACAGTTGATGAACACTGAAGCTTTCTTT
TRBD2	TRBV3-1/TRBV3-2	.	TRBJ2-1	CATAASGGNYEQFF	TGTGCCACCGCTGCTAGCGGGGGGAATTATGAGCAGTTCTTC
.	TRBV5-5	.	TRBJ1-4	CASSWRVGRTNEKLFF	TGTGCCAGCAGCTGGAGAGTAGGAAGGACTAATGAAAAACTGTTTTTT
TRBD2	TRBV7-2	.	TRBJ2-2	CASSLASGRSTGELFF	TGTGCCAGCAGCTTGGCGAGCGGGAGGAGCACCGGGGAGCTGTTTTTT
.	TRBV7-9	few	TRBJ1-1	CASSYAGYTEAFF	TGTGCCAGCAGCTATGCCGGGTACACTGAAGCTTTCTTT
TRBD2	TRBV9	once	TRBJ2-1	CASGRLAGGGNEQFF	TGTGCCAGCGGACGGCTAGCGGGGGGTGGCAATGAGCAGTTCTTC